This T cell receptor (beta chain) was recovered during a study of graft-versus-host responses after intestinal transplantation. Study-level background: Anti-thymocyte globulin was used for induction in all recipients, who then took tacrolimus and steroids for 2 to 4 years. General observations from the study: GvH clones were found in recipient marrow; some appeared first in ileum or blood. Early after transplant, HvG clones declined as circulating GvH clones peaked.

J gave up 6 bases and V 9 bases, and 3 bases lay outside the gene matches. Germline CDR1 SGHRS, CDR2 YFSETQ. There are 11 residues in the CDR3. This clone has more than one count but fewer than ten. As yet, its antigen is unknown. Sequenced by immunoSEQ multiplex PCR; TCRdb stores in-frame clones only, minus some. The data hold about 70,000 clones, with approximately 80% observed a single time. V gene TRBV5-1 combines with J gene TRBJ1-2; TRBD1 matches at 9 bases. The source is a human donor who was the organ donor for an intestinal transplant. The source was unstimulated CD4+ T cells sorted from spleen or lymph node cells, collected before transplant. The CDR3 region has the DNA TGCGCCACGGGACAGGGAGATGGCTACACCTTC. This codes for CATGQGDGYTF.